A selection of T cell receptor beta chains follows, all from one sample in a study of human T cells and chemical hapten exposure. A single record per CDR3 protein comes from TCRdb applying MiXCR to the RACE reads. The top ten clones hold around 28% of a sample with over 35,000 distinct CDR3 sequences, around 3.8% of them seen once. The source was whole blood, collected in connection with sensitization to the hapten diphenylcyclopropenone (DPC). The receptor source for this set is a man over 45 with alopecia areata. Some clones in this sample may be carry-over from other donors' samples. Each CDR3 is given with its conserved first and last residue. The D gene is left open where the match is weak. The listing skips clone size in some rows; elsewhere it reads once, few, many or a size class.

D gene,J gene,clone size,V gene,CDR3 protein,CDR3 DNA
TRBD1,TRBJ1-3,many,TRBV4-1,CASSRNGQGQSGNTIYF,TGCGCCAGCAGCCGCAACGGACAGGGTCAATCTGGAAACACCATATATTTT
TRBD1,TRBJ1-4,many,TRBV7-9,CASSPQGASEKLFF,TGTGCCAGCAGCCCCCAGGGGGCTAGTGAAAAACTGTTTTTT
TRBD1,TRBJ1-1,many,TRBV18,CASSPPSGGTEAFF,TGTGCCAGCTCACCACCTTCAGGGGGCACTGAAGCTTTCTTT
NA,TRBJ1-1,few,TRBV20-1,CSAPPAGVNTEAFF,TGCAGTGCACCCCCGGCGGGGGTGAACACTGAAGCTTTCTTT
NA,TRBJ2-2,many,TRBV29-1,CSVGGPAVTGELFF,TGCAGCGTTGGGGGACCTGCAGTCACCGGGGAGCTGTTTTTT
TRBD1,TRBJ2-7,many,TRBV29-1,CSVVRDRGGEQYF,TGCAGCGTTGTTAGGGACAGGGGTGGCGAGCAGTACTTC
NA,TRBJ2-1,many,TRBV7-2,CASSSQQMYNEQFF,TGTGCCAGCAGTTCACAACAGATGTACAATGAGCAGTTCTTC
NA,TRBJ1-2,many,TRBV2,CASSTGFHGYTF,TGTGCCAGCAGTACAGGGTTTCATGGCTACACCTTC
NA,TRBJ1-1,many,TRBV18,CASSSSSQGTEAFF,TGTGCCAGCTCATCCTCATCACAGGGCACTGAAGCTTTCTTT
NA,TRBJ2-7,few,TRBV28,CASSLEPYEQYF,TGTGCCAGCAGTTTAGAGCCCTACGAGCAGTACTTC
NA,TRBJ2-1,many,TRBV3-1,CASSPRTRSSYNEQFF,TGTGCCAGCAGCCCCCGGACTCGAAGCTCCTACAATGAGCAGTTCTTC
NA,TRBJ1-6,NA,TRBV28,CASPSKGSLHF,TGTGCCAGCCCCAGCAAAGGCTCCCTCCACTTT
NA,TRBJ2-2,many,TRBV2,CATASGTQGSGGGELFF,TGTGCCACCGCATCCGGGACTCAAGGCAGTGGTGGCGGGGAGCTGTTTTTT
NA,TRBJ2-1,NA,TRBV6-1,CAIKITSGIYNEQFF,TGTGCCATCAAGATTACTTCAGGGATCTACAATGAGCAGTTCTTC
NA,TRBJ1-5,many,TRBV12-3/TRBV12-4,CASSTGVFQPQHF,TGTGCCAGCAGCACAGGCGTTTTTCAGCCCCAGCATTTT
NA,TRBJ2-1,many,TRBV10-3,CAIRDPGHYHEQFF,TGTGCCATCAGGGATCCGGGGCATTACCATGAGCAGTTCTTC
TRBD1,TRBJ2-3,many,TRBV6-1,CASSEEGQGKQYF,TGTGCCAGCAGTGAAGAGGGACAGGGAAAGCAGTATTTT
NA,TRBJ2-1,many,TRBV7-9,CASSFDEQFF,TGTGCCAGCAGCTTCGATGAGCAGTTCTTC
TRBD1,TRBJ2-3,many,TRBV5-1,CASRFTGGLVGATDTQYF,TGCGCCAGCAGATTTACAGGGGGTTTGGTCGGAGCCACAGATACGCAGTATTTT